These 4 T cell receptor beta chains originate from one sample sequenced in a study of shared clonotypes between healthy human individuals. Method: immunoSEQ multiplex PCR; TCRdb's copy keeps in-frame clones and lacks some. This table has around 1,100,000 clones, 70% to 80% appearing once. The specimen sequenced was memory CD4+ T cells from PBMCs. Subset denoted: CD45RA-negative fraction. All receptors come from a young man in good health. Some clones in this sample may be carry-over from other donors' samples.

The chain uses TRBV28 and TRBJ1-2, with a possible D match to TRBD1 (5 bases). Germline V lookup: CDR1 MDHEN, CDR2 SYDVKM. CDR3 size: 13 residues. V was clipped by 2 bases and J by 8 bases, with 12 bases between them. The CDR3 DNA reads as TGTGCCAGCAGTTTAGCCGGGACGAGGGGCTACACCTTC. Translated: CASSLAGTRGYTF.

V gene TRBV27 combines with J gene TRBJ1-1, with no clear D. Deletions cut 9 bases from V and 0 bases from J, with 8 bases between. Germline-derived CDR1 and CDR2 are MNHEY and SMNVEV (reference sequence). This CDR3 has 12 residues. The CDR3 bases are TGTGCCAGGGCCCAGATGAACACTGAAGCTTTCTTT. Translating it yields CARAQMNTEAFF.

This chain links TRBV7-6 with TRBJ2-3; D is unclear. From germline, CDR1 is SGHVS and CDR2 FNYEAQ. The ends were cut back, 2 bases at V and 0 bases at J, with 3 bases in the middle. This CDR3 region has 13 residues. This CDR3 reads CASSLWSTDTQYF. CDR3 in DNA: TGTGCCAGCAGCTTATGGAGCACAGATACGCAGTATTTT. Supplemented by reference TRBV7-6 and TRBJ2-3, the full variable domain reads GAGVSQSPRYKVTKRGQDVALRCDPISGHVSLYWYRQALGQGPEFLTYFNYEAQQDKSGLPNDRFSAERPEGSISTLTIQRTEQRDSAMYRCASSLWSTDTQYFGPGTRLTVL.

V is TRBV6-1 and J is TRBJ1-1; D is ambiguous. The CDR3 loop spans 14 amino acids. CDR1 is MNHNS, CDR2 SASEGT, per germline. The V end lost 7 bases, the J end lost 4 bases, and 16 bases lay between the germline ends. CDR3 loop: CASMRLWSSTEAFF. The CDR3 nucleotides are TGTGCCAGCATGAGGTTGTGGTCGAGCACTGAAGCTTTCTTT.